The 31 T cell receptor beta chains given below trace back to one sample, sequenced in a study of T cells in Graves' hyperthyroidism and ophthalmopathy. What was amplified from RNA transcripts were TCR beta CDR3 regions. HTBI primers were the set used in a first-round RT-PCR of the TCR CDR3. TCRdb independently ran MiXCR on the multiplex PCR reads; one entry per CDR3 protein. Here the sample spans about 710,000 distinct CDR3 sequences, 16% being singletons. Sample: blood. These receptors were obtained from a man between 18 and 35 years old with Graves' hyperthyroidism.

This chain joins TRBV19 and TRBJ1-5, with 8 bases that match TRBD1. The CDR3 loop spans 13 amino acids. V shed 8 bases, J shed 4 bases, and the junction held 4 bases outside the gene matches. Per the germline V gene, CDR1 is LNHDA and CDR2 is SQIVND (reference sequence). Here the CDR3 DNA reads TGTGCCAGTGGGACAGGAGATAATCAGCCCCAGCATTTT. Amino acids: CASGTGDNQPQHF.

This clonotype was seen a handful of times. This chain joins TRBV20-1 and TRBJ2-1; 8 bases are shared with TRBD2. Looked up from germline, CDR1 is DFQATT and CDR2 is SNEGSKA (reference sequence). V lost 5 bases, J lost 4 bases, and 10 bases stayed unmatched. This CDR3 has 15 residues. The CDR3 bases are TGCAGTGCTCGTACTGGGGGCGGGAGGTACAATGAGCAGTTCTTC. This sequence encodes CSARTGGGRYNEQFF.

This clonotype was counted ten times or more. The chain joins TRBV15 to TRBJ2-1; the match to TRBD1 covers 8 bases. CDR1 is LNHNV, CDR2 YYDKDF, per germline (reference sequence). V gave up 5 bases and J gave up 7 bases; unmatched junction bases: 13. There are 16 residues in the CDR3. CDR3 protein: CATSGEATGVPNEQFF. CDR3 sequence (DNA): TGTGCCACCAGCGGGGAAGCGACAGGGGTACCTAATGAGCAGTTCTTC.

The J gene is TRBJ2-7, the V gene TRBV11-2; 10 bases line up with TRBD1. Germline-derived CDR1 and CDR2 are SGHAT and FQNNGV. This CDR3 region has 18 residues. Trimming at V came to 4 bases and at J to 4 bases, leaving 16 bases not matched to a gene. DNA for the CDR3: TGTGCCAGCAGCTCCCATCCAGCGACAGGGGGCGTGGGTTACGAGCAGTACTTC. Protein: CASSSHPATGGVGYEQYF. Variable domain in full (rest from reference TRBV11-2 and TRBJ2-7): EAGVAQSPRYKIIEKRQSVAFWCNPISGHATLYWYQQILGQGPKLLIQFQNNGVVDDSQLPKDRFSAERLKGVDSTLKIQPAKLEDSAVYLCASSSHPATGGVGYEQYFGPGTRLTVT.

This clonotype was detected many times. J is TRBJ2-3 and V is TRBV3-1; D is possibly TRBD1 (5 bases). Trimming took off 1 base at V and 3 bases at J, with 11 bases between the two ends. The germline V gene encodes CDR1 LGHDT and CDR2 YNNKEL (reference sequence). This CDR3 contains 15 residues. DNA of the CDR3: TGTGCCAGCAGCCAAGGGGGCAGGTCAACAGATACGCAGTATTTT. This encodes CASSQGGRSTDTQYF.

At least ten counts were recorded for this clonotype. The chain carries TRBV2 and TRBJ2-3; TRBD2 matches 7 bases. The trim removed 4 bases at V and 2 bases at J, leaving 6 bases unmatched. CDR1 is SNHLY and CDR2 is FYNNEI in the germline V gene. The CDR3 extends over 15 amino acids. CDR3 sequence: CASSVGLAATDTQYF. CDR3 nucleotides: TGTGCCAGCAGTGTTGGTCTAGCGGCCACAGATACGCAGTATTTT.

The chain recombines TRBV6-5 with TRBJ2-1; 12 nucleotides agree with TRBD2. After removal of 2 bases from V and 5 bases from J, the junction contained 7 bases not matched to a gene. This CDR3 comprises 17 residues. Germline V gene sequence: CDR1 MNHEY, CDR2 SVGAGI. CDR3 protein: CASSYTILAGGNNEQFF. CDR3 sequence (DNA): TGTGCCAGCAGTTACACAATACTAGCGGGAGGTAACAATGAGCAGTTCTTC.

This clonotype was seen more than once but under ten times. The chain uses TRBV2 and TRBJ1-6, with D perhaps matching TRBD1 (5 bases). Trimming took 10 bases from V and 5 from J, leaving 12 bases between them. CDR1 and CDR2 (germline): SNHLY, FYNNEI. The CDR3 covers 13 residues. DNA of the CDR3: TGTGCCACCACGAGGACAAATAATTCACCCCTCCACTTT. Its translation is CATTRTNNSPLHF.

In its sample, this clonotype was seen many times. The gene calls are TRBV6-6 and TRBJ2-3; weak D call: TRBD1 (6 bases). Germline CDR1 MNHNY, CDR2 SVGAGI (reference sequence). V lost 2 bases to trimming and J lost 0 bases, with 9 bases between them. The CDR3 is 15 amino acids. The CDR3 here is CASSYRGGSTDTQYF. CDR3 DNA sequence: TGTGCCAGCAGTTACCGAGGGGGAAGCACAGATACGCAGTATTTT.

V and J are TRBV18 and TRBJ1-1; D uncertain. This CDR3 is 15 amino acids long. In germline, CDR1 is KGHSH, CDR2 LQKENI. With 7 bases removed from V and 0 bases from J, the gap between germline ends came to 15 bases. The CDR3 DNA reads as TGTGCCAGCTTGGGCGAGAACTTGGTGAACACTGAAGCTTTCTTT. Translating it yields CASLGENLVNTEAFF.

This clonotype has a handful of counts. The chain combines TRBV7-9 with TRBJ2-2; TRBD1 or TRBD2 may be the D gene (5 bases each). Germline V gene data show CDR1 as SEHNR and CDR2 as FQNEAQ (reference sequence). V was shortened by 5 bases and J by 4 bases, with 20 bases between the two germline ends. The CDR3 has 17 amino acids. CDR3 DNA: TGTGCCAGCAGCGATACCAGTGGGGGTATGTTCACCGGGGAGCTGTTTTTT. It codes for CASSDTSGGMFTGELFF.

This rearrangement joins TRBV24-1 to TRBJ2-1; possible D gene TRBD2, 7 bases. Trimming stripped 9 bases from V and 3 bases from J, with 17 bases between. CDR3 length equals 15 residues. In germline, CDR1 is KGHDR, CDR2 SFDVKD. The chain's CDR3 is CATSNEGEGYNEQFF. For the CDR3, the DNA is TGTGCCACCTCCAACGAGGGGGAGGGCTACAATGAGCAGTTCTTC.

This clonotype was seen many times. CDR3 nucleotide sequence: TGTGCCAGCAGCTTAGCGTCGAGCGGGAGGGCCGGTAATGAGCAGTTCTTC. It is translated as CASSLASSGRAGNEQFF. The chain is built from TRBV7-9 and TRBJ2-1; 10 bases match TRBD2. This CDR3 has 17 amino acids. CDR1 SEHNR and CDR2 FQNEAQ come from the germline V gene (reference sequence). V was clipped by 0 bases and J by 7 bases; unmatched bases: 9.

This rearrangement joins TRBV19 to TRBJ2-7, with D perhaps given as TRBD1 or TRBD2 (6 bases each). V lost 1 base, J lost 5 bases, and 18 bases lay in between. Germline V gene data show CDR1 as LNHDA and CDR2 as SQIVND (reference sequence). The CDR3 runs 16 residues. The CDR3 DNA reads as TGTGCCAGTAGTATAGGCCCCCGGATCGGGGGCGACGAGCAGTACTTC. Its protein is CASSIGPRIGGDEQYF.

Many counts were recorded for this clonotype. The rearrangement joins TRBV2 to TRBJ1-1; TRBD1 matches at 7 bases. Trimming cost V 6 bases and J 6 bases; bases outside gene matches: 7. CDR3 size: 13 residues. Germline V gives CDR1 SNHLY, CDR2 FYNNEI. The CDR3 loop is CASRGTARPEAFF. The CDR3 DNA is TGTGCCAGCAGGGGGACAGCGAGGCCTGAAGCTTTCTTT.

This clonotype was counted ten times or more. The V and J genes are TRBV2 and TRBJ1-1; tentatively, D is TRBD1 (6 bases). The CDR3 spans 13 residues. The V and J ends lost 8 bases and 1 base respectively, with 11 bases between them. Germline V gene data show CDR1 as SNHLY and CDR2 as FYNNEI. The CDR3 sequence is CASALGGNTEAFF. CDR3 nucleotides: TGTGCCAGCGCTCTAGGGGGGAACACTGAAGCTTTCTTT. The entire variable domain, with the rest obtained from reference TRBV2 and TRBJ1-1, is as follows: EPEVTQTPSHQVTQMGQEVILRCVPISNHLYFYWYRQILGQKVEFLVSFYNNEISEKSEIFDDQFSVERPDGSNFTLKIRSTKLEDSAMYFCASALGGNTEAFFGQGTRLTVV.

This clonotype was picked up a small number of times. This chain links TRBV6-2 or TRBV6-3 with TRBJ2-1; 12 bases map to TRBD2. The CDR3 runs 16 residues. With 6 bases clipped from V and 4 bases from J, the junction kept 7 bases outside the gene matches. In germline, CDR1 is MNHEY, CDR2 SVGEGT. In nucleotides, the CDR3 is TGTGCCAGCAGACTAGCGGGAGGCCGCGCGTACAATGAGCAGTTCTTC. Amino acid sequence: CASRLAGGRAYNEQFF.

This clonotype was seen only a few times. V and J are TRBV20-1 and TRBJ2-5; 8 nucleotides match TRBD1. Trimming removed 6 bases from V and 5 bases from J; junction bases left unmatched: 11. CDR1 DFQATT and CDR2 SNEGSKA come from the germline V gene (reference sequence). The CDR3 sequence is 14 residues long. CDR3 in DNA: TGCAGTGCGCATGACAGGGGTTGGGGGGAGACCCAGTACTTC. Its protein product is CSAHDRGWGETQYF.

V and J are TRBV27 and TRBJ2-1, with 15 bases fitting TRBD2. J lost 9 bases, V lost 6 bases, and 9 bases had no gene match. The CDR3 runs 16 residues. Germline V gene data show CDR1 as MNHEY and CDR2 as SMNVEV (reference sequence). CDR3 sequence reads: CASSLRTSGRVGEQFF. CDR3 nucleotides: TGTGCCAGCAGCCTCCGGACTAGCGGGAGGGTCGGTGAGCAGTTCTTC.

V gene TRBV5-5 combines with J gene TRBJ2-7, with 10 nucleotides matching TRBD1. This CDR3 is built from 15 residues. In germline, CDR1 is SGHKS, CDR2 YYEKEE (reference sequence). J was trimmed by 3 bases and V by 3 bases; bases with no gene match: 6. The CDR3 nucleotides are TGTGCCAGCAGCTCGACGACAGGGGGCCACTACGAGCAGTACTTC. Translation gives CASSSTTGGHYEQYF. Full variable domain (outside the CDR3, taken from reference TRBV5-5 and TRBJ2-7): DAGVTQSPTHLIKTRGQQVTLRCSPISGHKSVSWYQQVLGQGPQFIFQYYEKEERGRGNFPDRFSARQFPNYSSELNVNALLLGDSALYLCASSSTTGGHYEQYFGPGTRLTVT.

This clonotype was seen many times. The chain has TRBV2 and TRBJ1-4; possible D gene TRBD1, 5 bases. This CDR3 comprises 14 residues. Trimming removed 8 bases from V and 2 bases from J, with 12 bases in between. Germline lookup yields CDR1 SNHLY and CDR2 FYNNEI. The CDR3 DNA sequence: TGTGCCAGCGGGGAGGGGTGGACTAATGAAAAACTGTTTTTT. Amino acids: CASGEGWTNEKLFF.

This clonotype was found a few times. The gene calls are TRBV28 and TRBJ2-7, with D perhaps TRBD2 (6 bases). With 4 bases removed from V and 4 bases from J, the gap between germline ends came to 17 bases. The CDR3 extends over 15 amino acids. Germline V gene sequence: CDR1 MDHEN, CDR2 SYDVKM. CDR3 bases: TGTGCCAGCAGTTCAATCGGACTACCCGCGTACGAGCAGTACTTC. This encodes CASSSIGLPAYEQYF.

This clonotype has just a few counts. The chain employs TRBV28 and TRBJ2-5; 10 bases fit TRBD2. The germline gives CDR1 MDHEN, CDR2 SYDVKM. V shed 3 bases and J 9 bases; nucleotides not matched to a gene: 10. CDR3 length: 15 residues. This chain's CDR3 is CASSFLSGRAEAQYF. The DNA of the CDR3 is TGTGCCAGCAGTTTTTTAAGCGGGAGGGCCGAGGCCCAGTACTTC.

In its sample, this clonotype was seen many times. The chain uses TRBV28 and TRBJ1-2; D not certain. CDR3 length: 12 amino acids. Trimming shortened V by 5 bases and J by 1 base, and 5 bases separated the two germline ends. Germline V gene data show CDR1 as MDHEN and CDR2 as SYDVKM. CDR3 DNA: TGTGCCAGCAGTGCCAGTAACTATGGCTACACCTTC. This translates into CASSASNYGYTF.

This clonotype was detected ten times or more. This sequence joins TRBV27 and TRBJ2-3; the D gene could be TRBD1 or TRBD2 (6 bases each). Germline CDR1 reads MNHEY; CDR2 reads SMNVEV (reference sequence). CDR3 length equals 15 residues. The V end lost 1 base, the J end lost 0 bases, and 8 bases lay between the germline ends. Written as DNA, the CDR3 is TGTGCCAGCAGTTTATGGGGGGCCAGCACAGATACGCAGTATTTT. Protein product: CASSLWGASTDTQYF.

CDR3 region: CSVVTGDRSIQETQYF. The DNA of the CDR3 is TGCAGCGTTGTTACGGGAGACAGGTCTATCCAAGAGACCCAGTACTTC. The chain combines TRBV29-1 with TRBJ2-5; D tentatively reads TRBD1 or TRBD2 (6 bases each). Germline V gene sequence: CDR1 SQVTM, CDR2 ANQGSEA. The CDR3 spans 16 residues. V was shortened by 4 bases and J by 1 base, with 19 bases between the two germline ends.

This clonotype has just a few counts. The chain links TRBV6-2 or TRBV6-3 to TRBJ2-2; D may be TRBD2 (6 bases). V lost 5 bases and J 5 bases, leaving 9 bases between the germline ends. This CDR3 region has 13 residues. Germline CDR1 and CDR2: MNHEY and SVGEGT. The CDR3, as DNA: TGTGCCAGCAGTGGGGACTGGACCGGGGAGCTGTTTTTT. Its translation is CASSGDWTGELFF.

CDR3 in amino acids: CASRVSGALNSPLHF. In nucleotides, the CDR3 is TGTGCCAGCAGAGTATCCGGAGCCCTGAATTCACCCCTCCACTTT. The genes are TRBV2 and TRBJ1-6, with D uncertain. The CDR3 has 15 amino acids. Germline CDR1 is SNHLY and CDR2 is FYNNEI. With 6 bases removed from V and 7 bases from J, the gap between germline ends came to 16 bases.

This clonotype was counted many times. The chain combines TRBV30 with TRBJ2-7; D is perhaps TRBD1 or TRBD2 (5 bases each). Trimming stripped 3 bases from V and 4 bases from J, with 19 bases between. The CDR3 extends over 15 amino acids. Germline loops: CDR1 GTSNPN, CDR2 SVGIG (reference sequence). CDR3 protein: CAWSLPGARGYEQYF. The CDR3 region has the DNA TGTGCCTGGAGCCTCCCCGGGGCTAGAGGGTACGAGCAGTACTTC.

The chain has TRBV24-1 and TRBJ2-3; no reliable D call. The ends were cut back, 4 bases at V and 0 bases at J, with 7 bases in the middle. From germline, CDR1 is KGHDR and CDR2 SFDVKD. This CDR3 spans 14 amino acids. For the CDR3, the DNA is TGTGCCACCAGTGACTCCACTAGCACAGATACGCAGTATTTT. Translated: CATSDSTSTDTQYF.

This clonotype was seen at least ten times. The V gene is TRBV3-1, the J gene TRBJ2-1, with D possibly being TRBD2 (6 bases). Trimming stripped 4 bases from V and 2 bases from J, with 15 bases between. The CDR3 is 16 residues long. Looked up from germline, CDR1 is LGHDT and CDR2 is YNNKEL (reference sequence). CDR3 nucleotide sequence: TGTGCCAGCAGCCTGGGACTCCCAAATCCCTACAATGAGCAGTTCTTC. Translated, it gives CASSLGLPNPYNEQFF.